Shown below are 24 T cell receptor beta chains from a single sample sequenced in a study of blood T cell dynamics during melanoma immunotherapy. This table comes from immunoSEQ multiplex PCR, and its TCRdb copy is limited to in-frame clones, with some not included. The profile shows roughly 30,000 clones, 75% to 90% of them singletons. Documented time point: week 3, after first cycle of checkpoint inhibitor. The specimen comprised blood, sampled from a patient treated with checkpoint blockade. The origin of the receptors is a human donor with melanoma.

The CDR3 region has the DNA TGTGCCAGCAGTGTCGCAGGGAACCAGCCCCAGCATTTT. Residues: CASSVAGNQPQHF. The chain has TRBV6-1 and TRBJ1-5; tentative D call: TRBD1 (5 bases). Between the trimmed V and J ends, which lost 4 bases and 7 bases, there was a span of 11 bases. The CDR3 length is 13 residues. The germline V gene encodes CDR1 MNHNS and CDR2 SASEGT.

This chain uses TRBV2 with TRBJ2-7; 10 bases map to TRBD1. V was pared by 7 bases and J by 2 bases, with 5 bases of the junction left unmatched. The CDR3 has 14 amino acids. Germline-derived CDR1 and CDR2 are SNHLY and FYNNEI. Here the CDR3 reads CASNPTGGTYEQYF. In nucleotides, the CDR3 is TGTGCCAGCAACCCGACAGGGGGCACCTACGAGCAGTACTTC.

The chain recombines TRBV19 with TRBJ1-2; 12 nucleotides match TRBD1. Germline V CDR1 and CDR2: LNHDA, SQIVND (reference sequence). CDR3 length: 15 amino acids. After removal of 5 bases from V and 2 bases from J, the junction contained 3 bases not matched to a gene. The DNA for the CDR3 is TGTGCCAGTAGTGGGGACAGGGGGCCAAACTATGGCTACACCTTC. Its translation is CASSGDRGPNYGYTF.

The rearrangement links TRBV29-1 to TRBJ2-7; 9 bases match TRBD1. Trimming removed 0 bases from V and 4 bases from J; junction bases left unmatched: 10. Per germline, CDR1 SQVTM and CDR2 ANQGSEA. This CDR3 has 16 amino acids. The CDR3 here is CSVEDRGGTGSYEQYF. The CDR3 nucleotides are TGCAGCGTTGAAGATCGGGGCGGGACAGGGAGTTACGAGCAGTACTTC.

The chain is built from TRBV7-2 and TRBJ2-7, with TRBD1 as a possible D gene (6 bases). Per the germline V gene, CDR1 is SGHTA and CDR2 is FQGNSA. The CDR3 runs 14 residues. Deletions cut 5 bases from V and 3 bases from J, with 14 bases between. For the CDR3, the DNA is TGTGCCAGCAGCATGGGACATTCCAACTACGAGCAGTACTTC. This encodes CASSMGHSNYEQYF.

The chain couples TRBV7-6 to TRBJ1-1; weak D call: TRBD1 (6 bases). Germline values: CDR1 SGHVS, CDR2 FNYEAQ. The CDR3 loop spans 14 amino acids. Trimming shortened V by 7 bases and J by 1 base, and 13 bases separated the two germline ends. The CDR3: CASIEGGPNTEAFF. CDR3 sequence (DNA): TGTGCCAGCATTGAAGGGGGGCCGAACACTGAAGCTTTCTTT.

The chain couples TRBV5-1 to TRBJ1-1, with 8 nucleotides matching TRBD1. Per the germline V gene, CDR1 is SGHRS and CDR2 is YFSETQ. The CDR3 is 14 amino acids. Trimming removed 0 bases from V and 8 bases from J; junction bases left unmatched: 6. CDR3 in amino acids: CASSLGGRGREAFF. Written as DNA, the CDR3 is TGCGCCAGCAGCTTGGGGGGCAGGGGGCGAGAAGCTTTCTTT.

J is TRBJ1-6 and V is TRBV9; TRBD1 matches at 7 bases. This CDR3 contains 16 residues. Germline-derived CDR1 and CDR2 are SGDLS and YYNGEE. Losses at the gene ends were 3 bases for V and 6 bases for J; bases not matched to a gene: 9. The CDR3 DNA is TGTGCCAGCAGCGATTCACAGGGGCACCCTAATTCACCCCTCCACTTT. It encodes CASSDSQGHPNSPLHF.

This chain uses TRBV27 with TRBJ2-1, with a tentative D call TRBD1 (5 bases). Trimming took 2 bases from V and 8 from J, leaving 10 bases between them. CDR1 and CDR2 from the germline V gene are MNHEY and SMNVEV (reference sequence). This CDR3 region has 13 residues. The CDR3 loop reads CASSLSREHEQFF. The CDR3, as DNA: TGTGCCAGCAGTTTAAGCAGGGAACATGAGCAGTTCTTC.

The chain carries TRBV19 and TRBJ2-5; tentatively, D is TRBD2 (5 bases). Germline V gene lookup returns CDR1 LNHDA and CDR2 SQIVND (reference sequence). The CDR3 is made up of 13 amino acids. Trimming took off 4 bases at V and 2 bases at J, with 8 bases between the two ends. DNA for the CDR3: TGTGCCAGTAGTAATACTAGACAAGAGACCCAGTACTTC. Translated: CASSNTRQETQYF.

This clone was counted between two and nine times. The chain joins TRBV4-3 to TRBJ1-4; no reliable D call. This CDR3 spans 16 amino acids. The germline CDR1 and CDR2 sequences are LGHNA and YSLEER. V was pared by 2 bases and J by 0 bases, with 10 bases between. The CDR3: CASSQSFRPTNEKLFF. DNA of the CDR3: TGCGCCAGCAGCCAATCCTTCAGACCAACTAATGAAAAACTGTTTTTT.

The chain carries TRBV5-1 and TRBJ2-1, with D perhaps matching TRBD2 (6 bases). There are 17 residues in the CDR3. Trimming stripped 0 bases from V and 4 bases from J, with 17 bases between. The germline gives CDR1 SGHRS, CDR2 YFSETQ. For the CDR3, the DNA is TGCGCCAGCAGCTTGGCCACGGGCGGGGCGATATACAATGAGCAGTTCTTC. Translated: CASSLATGGAIYNEQFF.

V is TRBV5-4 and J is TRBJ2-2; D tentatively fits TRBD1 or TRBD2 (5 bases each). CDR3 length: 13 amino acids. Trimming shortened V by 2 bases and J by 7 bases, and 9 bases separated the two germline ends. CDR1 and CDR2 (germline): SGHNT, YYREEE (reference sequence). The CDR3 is CASSFEGYGELFF. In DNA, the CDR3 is TGTGCCAGCAGCTTTGAGGGGTACGGGGAGCTGTTTTTT.

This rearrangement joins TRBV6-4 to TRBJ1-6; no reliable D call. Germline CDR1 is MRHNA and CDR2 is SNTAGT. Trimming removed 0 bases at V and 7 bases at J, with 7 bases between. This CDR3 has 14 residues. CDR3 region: CASSDSPGNSPLHF. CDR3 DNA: TGTGCCAGCAGTGACTCCCCCGGAAATTCACCCCTCCACTTT.

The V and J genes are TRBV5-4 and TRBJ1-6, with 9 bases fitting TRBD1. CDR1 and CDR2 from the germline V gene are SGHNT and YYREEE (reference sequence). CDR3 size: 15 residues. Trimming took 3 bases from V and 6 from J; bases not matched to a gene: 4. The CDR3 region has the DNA TGTGCCAGCAGCTCAGACAGGGGGATTAATTCACCCCTCCACTTT. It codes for CASSSDRGINSPLHF.

The CDR3 spells CASSLWGLAVSTDTQYF. CDR3 DNA: TGTGCCAGCAGCTTATGGGGACTAGCGGTTAGCACAGATACGCAGTATTTT. The gene calls are TRBV7-9 and TRBJ2-3; the match to TRBD2 covers 11 bases. Germline V gene lookup returns CDR1 SEHNR and CDR2 FQNEAQ (reference sequence). Losses at the gene ends were 2 bases for V and 0 bases for J; bases not matched to a gene: 4. The CDR3 covers 17 residues.

The CDR3: CATGVSTEAFF. In DNA form, the CDR3 reads TGCGCCACGGGGGTTAGCACTGAAGCTTTCTTT. The chain combines TRBV10-2 with TRBJ1-1; maybe TRBD1 (5 bases). The germline V gene encodes CDR1 WSHSY and CDR2 SAAADI. V lost 10 bases, J lost 4 bases, and 10 bases lay in between. The CDR3 has 11 amino acids.

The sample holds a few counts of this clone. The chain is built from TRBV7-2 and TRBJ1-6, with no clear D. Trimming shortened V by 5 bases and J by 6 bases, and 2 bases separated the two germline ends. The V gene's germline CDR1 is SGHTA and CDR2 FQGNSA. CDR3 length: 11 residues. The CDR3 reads CASSPNSPLHF. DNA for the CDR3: TGTGCCAGCAGCCCTAATTCACCCCTCCACTTT.

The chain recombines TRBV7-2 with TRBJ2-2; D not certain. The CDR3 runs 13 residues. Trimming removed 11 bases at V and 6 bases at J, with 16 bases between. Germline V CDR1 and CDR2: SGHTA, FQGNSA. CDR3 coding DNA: TGTGCCGGGCAACCGGGCGTCGCCGGGGAGCTGTTTTTT. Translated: CAGQPGVAGELFF.

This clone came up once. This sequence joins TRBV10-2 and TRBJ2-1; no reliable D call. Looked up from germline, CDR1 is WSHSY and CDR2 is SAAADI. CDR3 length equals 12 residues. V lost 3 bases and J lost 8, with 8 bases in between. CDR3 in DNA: TGCGCCAGCAGTGAAGCCGGGCATGAGCAGTTCTTC. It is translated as CASSEAGHEQFF.

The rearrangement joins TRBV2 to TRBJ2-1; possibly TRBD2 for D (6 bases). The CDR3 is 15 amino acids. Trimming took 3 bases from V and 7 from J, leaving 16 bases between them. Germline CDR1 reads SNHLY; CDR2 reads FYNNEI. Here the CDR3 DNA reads TGTGCCAGCAGTGAGGGTGGTGGGGGAGGTAATGAGCAGTTCTTC. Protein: CASSEGGGGGNEQFF.

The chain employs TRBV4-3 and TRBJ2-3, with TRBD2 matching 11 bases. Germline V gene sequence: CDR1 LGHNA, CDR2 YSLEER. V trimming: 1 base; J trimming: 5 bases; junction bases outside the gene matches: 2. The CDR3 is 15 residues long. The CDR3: CASSQGLAGGDTQYF. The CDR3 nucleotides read TGCGCCAGCAGCCAAGGGCTAGCGGGGGGAGATACGCAGTATTTT.

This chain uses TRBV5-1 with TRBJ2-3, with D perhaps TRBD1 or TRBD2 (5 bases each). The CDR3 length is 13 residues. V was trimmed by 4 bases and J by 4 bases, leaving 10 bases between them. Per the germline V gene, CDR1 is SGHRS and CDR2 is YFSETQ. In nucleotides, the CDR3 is TGCGCCAGCAGCCGGGACCAACCAGATACGCAGTATTTT. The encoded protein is CASSRDQPDTQYF.

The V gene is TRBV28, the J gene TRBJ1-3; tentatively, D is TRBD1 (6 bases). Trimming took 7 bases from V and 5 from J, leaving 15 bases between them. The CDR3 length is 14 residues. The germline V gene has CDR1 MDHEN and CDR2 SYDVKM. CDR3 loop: CASTIRGGRNTIYF. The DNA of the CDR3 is TGTGCCAGCACCATCAGGGGAGGGAGAAACACCATATATTTT.